This note documents a single T cell receptor (beta chain) sequence. The data were obtained in a study of technical replicates of blood from several donors. Assay: immunoSEQ multiplex PCR; the TCRdb copy retains only in-frame clones and omits some. Among about 70,000 clones, approximately 96% were seen once, and the ten largest hold 0.2% to 0.25%. CDR3 size: 16 residues. V shed 1 base, J shed 2 bases, and the junction held 3 bases outside the gene matches. Germline values: CDR1 MRHNA, CDR2 SNTAGT. The sequence was collected from a human donor in good health. The chain recombines TRBV6-4 with TRBJ2-2; 8 bases fit TRBD1. Sequencing used T cells isolated from PBMCs. CDR3 sequence reads: CASSDFGTGNTGELFF. As DNA, the CDR3 is TGTGCCAGCAGTGACTTCGGGACAGGCAACACCGGGGAGCTGTTTTTT.